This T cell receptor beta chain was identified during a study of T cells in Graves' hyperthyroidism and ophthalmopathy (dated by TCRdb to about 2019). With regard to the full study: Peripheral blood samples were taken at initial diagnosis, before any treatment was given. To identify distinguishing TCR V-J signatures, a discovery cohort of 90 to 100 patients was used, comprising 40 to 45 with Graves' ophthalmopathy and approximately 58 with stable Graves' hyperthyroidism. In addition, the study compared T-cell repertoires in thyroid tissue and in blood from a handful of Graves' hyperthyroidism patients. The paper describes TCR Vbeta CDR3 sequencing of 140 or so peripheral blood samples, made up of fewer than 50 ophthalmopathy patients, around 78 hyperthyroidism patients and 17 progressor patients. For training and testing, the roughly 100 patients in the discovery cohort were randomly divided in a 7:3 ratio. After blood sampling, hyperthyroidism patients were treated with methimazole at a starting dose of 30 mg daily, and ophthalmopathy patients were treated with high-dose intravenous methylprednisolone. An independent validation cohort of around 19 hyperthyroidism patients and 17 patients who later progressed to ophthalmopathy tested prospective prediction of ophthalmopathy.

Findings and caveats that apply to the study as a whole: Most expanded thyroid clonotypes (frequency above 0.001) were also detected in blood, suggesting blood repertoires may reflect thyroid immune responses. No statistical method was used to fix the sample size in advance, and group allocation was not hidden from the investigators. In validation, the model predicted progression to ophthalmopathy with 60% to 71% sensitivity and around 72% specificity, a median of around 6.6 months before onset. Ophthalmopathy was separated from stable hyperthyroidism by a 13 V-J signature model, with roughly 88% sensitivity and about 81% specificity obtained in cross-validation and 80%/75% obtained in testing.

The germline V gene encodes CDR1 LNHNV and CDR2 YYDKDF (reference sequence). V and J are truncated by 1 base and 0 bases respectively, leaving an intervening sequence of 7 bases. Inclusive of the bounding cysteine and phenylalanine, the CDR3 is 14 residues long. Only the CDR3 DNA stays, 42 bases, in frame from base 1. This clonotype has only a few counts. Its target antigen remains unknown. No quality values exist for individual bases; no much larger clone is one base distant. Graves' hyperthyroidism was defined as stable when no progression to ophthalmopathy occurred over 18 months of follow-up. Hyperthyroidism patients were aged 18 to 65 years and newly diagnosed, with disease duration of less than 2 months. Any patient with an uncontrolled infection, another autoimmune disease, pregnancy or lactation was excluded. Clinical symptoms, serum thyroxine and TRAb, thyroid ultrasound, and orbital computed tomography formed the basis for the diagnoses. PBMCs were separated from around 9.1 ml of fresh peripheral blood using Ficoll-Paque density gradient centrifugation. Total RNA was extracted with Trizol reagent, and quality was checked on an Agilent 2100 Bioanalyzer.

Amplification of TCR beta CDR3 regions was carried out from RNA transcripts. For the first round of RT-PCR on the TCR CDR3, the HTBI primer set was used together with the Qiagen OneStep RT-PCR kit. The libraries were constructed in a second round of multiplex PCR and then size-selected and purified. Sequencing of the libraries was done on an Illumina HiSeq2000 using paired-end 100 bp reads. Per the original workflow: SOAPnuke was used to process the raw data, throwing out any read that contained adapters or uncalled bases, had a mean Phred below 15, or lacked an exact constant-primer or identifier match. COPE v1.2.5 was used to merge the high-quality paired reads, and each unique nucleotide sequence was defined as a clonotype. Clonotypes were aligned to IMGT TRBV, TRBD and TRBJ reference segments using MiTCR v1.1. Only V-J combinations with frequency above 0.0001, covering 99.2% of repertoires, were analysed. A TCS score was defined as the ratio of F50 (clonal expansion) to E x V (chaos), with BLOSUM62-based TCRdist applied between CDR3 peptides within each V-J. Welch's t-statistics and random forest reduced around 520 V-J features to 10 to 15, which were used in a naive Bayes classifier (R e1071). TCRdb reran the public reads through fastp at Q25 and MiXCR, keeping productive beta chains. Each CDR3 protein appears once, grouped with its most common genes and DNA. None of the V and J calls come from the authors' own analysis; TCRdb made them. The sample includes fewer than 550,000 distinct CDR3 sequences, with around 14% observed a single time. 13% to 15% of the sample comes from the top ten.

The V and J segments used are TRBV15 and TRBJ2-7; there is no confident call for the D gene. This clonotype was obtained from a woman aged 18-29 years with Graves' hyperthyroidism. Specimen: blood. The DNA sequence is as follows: TGTGCCACCAGCAGAGTCCCAGACTCCTACGAGCAGTACTTC. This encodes CATSRVPDSYEQYF.